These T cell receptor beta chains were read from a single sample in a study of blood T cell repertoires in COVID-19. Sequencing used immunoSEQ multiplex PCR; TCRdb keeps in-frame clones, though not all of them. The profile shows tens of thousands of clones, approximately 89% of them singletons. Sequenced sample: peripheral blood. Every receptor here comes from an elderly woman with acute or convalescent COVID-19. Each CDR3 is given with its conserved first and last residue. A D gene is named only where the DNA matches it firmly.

CASSRALLMQFF,TGTGCCAGCTCGCGGGCCCTACTGATGCAGTTCTTC,TRBV7-9,12,TRBJ2-1,NA
CASSKGQGGNQPQHF,TGTGCCAGCAGTAAGGGACAGGGAGGCAATCAGCCCCAGCATTTT,TRBV28,15,TRBJ1-5,TRBD1
CASSHLDRLNYGYTF,TGTGCCAGCAGCCACCTCGACAGGTTAAACTATGGCTACACCTTC,TRBV3-1/TRBV3-2,15,TRBJ1-2,NA
CASSLAAGNTIYF,TGTGCCAGCAGTTTAGCTGCGGGAAACACCATATATTTT,TRBV12-3/TRBV12-4,13,TRBJ1-3,NA
CASSLDPRGEQYF,TGTGCCAGCAGCTTAGATCCCCGGGGCGAGCAGTACTTC,TRBV11-2,13,TRBJ2-7,NA
CASSVRGWGRVNTGELFF,TGTGCCAGCAGTGTTAGGGGCTGGGGGCGGGTCAACACCGGGGAGCTGTTTTTT,TRBV6-1,18,TRBJ2-2,NA
CSGATGPQETQYF,TGCAGTGGGGCCACCGGGCCCCAAGAGACCCAGTACTTC,TRBV29-1,13,TRBJ2-5,NA
CASTKMRTSDEQFF,TGTGCCAGCACCAAAATGAGGACTAGCGATGAGCAGTTCTTC,TRBV11-3,14,TRBJ2-1,TRBD2
CASSLVIGGVETQYF,TGTGCCAGCAGCTTGGTCATAGGAGGAGTAGAGACCCAGTACTTC,TRBV5-6,15,TRBJ2-5,NA
CASSLRTSGVTDTQYF,TGTGCCAGCAGCCTCAGGACTAGCGGGGTCACAGATACGCAGTATTTT,TRBV9,16,TRBJ2-3,TRBD2
CASSQDIGQGANTGELFF,TGTGCCAGCAGCCAAGATATTGGGCAGGGGGCGAACACCGGGGAGCTGTTTTTT,TRBV4-2,18,TRBJ2-2,TRBD1
CASSPLLAGGGETQYF,TGTGCCAGCAGCCCCTTACTAGCGGGGGGAGGAGAGACCCAGTACTTC,TRBV7-2,16,TRBJ2-5,TRBD2
CASSKAHEDPKTQYF,TGTGCCAGCAGCAAAGCGCATGAGGATCCGAAGACCCAGTACTTC,TRBV21-1,15,TRBJ2-5,NA
CASGQNTGELFF,TGTGCCAGCGGGCAGAACACCGGGGAGCTGTTTTTT,TRBV12-3/TRBV12-4,12,TRBJ2-2,NA
CASSIDGGDPNTGELFF,TGTGCCAGTAGTATAGATGGAGGGGATCCGAACACCGGGGAGCTGTTTTTT,TRBV19,17,TRBJ2-2,NA
CATEKYGQGMSGYTF,TGTGCCACGGAAAAATACGGACAGGGGATGAGTGGCTACACCTTC,TRBV28,15,TRBJ1-2,TRBD1
CASSLGGLSSYEQYF,TGTGCCAGCAGCTTAGGCGGACTGAGCTCCTACGAGCAGTACTTC,TRBV5-5,15,TRBJ2-7,NA